The 17 T cell receptor beta chains below all came from one sample that was sequenced in a study of T cell repertoires in cytomegalovirus infection. MiXCR, applied by TCRdb to the reads, yields one record per CDR3 protein. The sample includes hundreds of thousands of distinct CDR3 sequences, approximately 24% of them seen just once. The material sequenced was CD8+ T cells from PBMCs. The source is a human donor in good health (CMV status not recorded). Some clones in this sample may be carry-over from other donors' samples.

The table lists this clonotype with a few counts. This sequence joins TRBV29-1 and TRBJ2-1; either TRBD1 or TRBD2 may fit D (6 bases each). The V gene's germline CDR1 is SQVTM and CDR2 ANQGSEA. The CDR3 is 11 residues long. V gave up 2 bases and J gave up 12 bases, with 11 bases separating them. DNA of the CDR3: TGCAGCGTTGAACGGGGGCGCGGGCAGTTCTTC. This gives the protein CSVERGRGQFF.

The chain recombines TRBV2 with TRBJ2-7; the D is unclear. CDR3 length: 10 amino acids. The germline V gene encodes CDR1 SNHLY and CDR2 FYNNEI. Trimming stripped 4 bases from V and 12 bases from J, with 10 bases between. The CDR3 sequence is CASSVAGLYF. The CDR3 DNA reads as TGTGCCAGCAGTGTGGCCGGTCTGTACTTC.

At least ten counts were recorded for this clonotype. J is TRBJ1-5 and V is TRBV7-8; D is possibly TRBD1 (5 bases). The CDR3 extends over 15 amino acids. Germline assignment: CDR1 SGHVS and CDR2 FQNEAQ. Trimming cost V 4 bases and J 2 bases, with 12 bases left between them. The DNA of the CDR3 is TGTGCCAGCAGCTATACCTGGGGGGGCAATCAGCCCCAGCATTTT. Translated: CASSYTWGGNQPQHF.

Remarks on this clonotype: It is likely a read error, because the conserved phenylalanine at the end of the CDR3 is missing. CDR3 bases: TGTGCCAGTCCGGGCCCCCTAAACACTGAAGCTTTCTCT. Its translation is CASPGPLNTEAFS. The chain links TRBV2 to TRBJ1-1; D not certain. Trimming removed 9 bases from V and 2 bases from J, with 13 bases in between. The CDR3 covers 13 residues. Germline-derived CDR1 and CDR2 are SNHLY and FYNNEI.

This clonotype turned up a few times. The chain has TRBV6-2 or TRBV6-3 and TRBJ1-5; no clear D gene. Trimming removed 6 bases at V and 5 bases at J, with 14 bases between. The germline V gene has CDR1 MNHEY and CDR2 SVGEGT. CDR3 size: 14 residues. This CDR3 is CASSLVDSDQPQHF. Here the CDR3 DNA reads TGTGCCAGCAGCCTCGTGGACTCGGATCAGCCCCAGCATTTT.

This clonotype was observed at least ten times. The chain combines TRBV7-8 with TRBJ1-1; D gene unclear. Trimming removed 5 bases from V and 6 bases from J, with 16 bases in between. Looked up from germline, CDR1 is SGHVS and CDR2 is FQNEAQ. This CDR3 comprises 14 residues. The DNA of the CDR3 is TGTGCCAGCAGCGGAACCGCGGGTCTCGCTGAAGCTTTCTTT. As protein: CASSGTAGLAEAFF.

This clonotype showed up just a few times. The chain carries TRBV28 and TRBJ2-3, with D maybe TRBD1 (6 bases). The CDR3 sequence is 15 residues long. The V and J ends lost 6 bases and 2 bases respectively, with 15 bases between them. Germline values: CDR1 MDHEN, CDR2 SYDVKM. As DNA, the CDR3 is TGTGCCAGCAGAAAACAGGGTGCCTTCACAGATACGCAGTATTTT. This encodes CASRKQGAFTDTQYF.

This clonotype was seen only a few times. The V and J genes are TRBV5-1 and TRBJ1-2; D is unclear. CDR1 and CDR2 (germline): SGHRS, YFSETQ. The CDR3 spans 14 residues. Between the trimmed V and J ends, which lost 2 bases and 8 bases, there was a span of 16 bases. CDR3 sequence (DNA): TGCGCCAGCAGCTTTAGAGACCCAACGGACGGCTACACCTTC. Protein sequence: CASSFRDPTDGYTF. Full variable domain (rest looked up from reference TRBV5-1 and TRBJ1-2): KAGVTQTPRYLIKTRGQQVTLSCSPISGHRSVSWYQQTPGQGLQFLFEYFSETQRNKGNFPGRFSGRQFSNSRSEMNVSTLELGDSALYLCASSFRDPTDGYTFGSGTRLTVV.

This clonotype was seen a handful of times. The V and J genes are TRBV6-2 or TRBV6-3 and TRBJ2-1; D remains ambiguous. The germline V gene encodes CDR1 MNHEY and CDR2 SVGEGT. V was shortened by 2 bases and J by 2 bases, with 10 bases between the two germline ends. The CDR3 is 15 amino acids. This CDR3 reads CASSYPAGAYNEQFF. For the CDR3, the DNA is TGTGCCAGCAGTTACCCCGCTGGGGCCTACAATGAGCAGTTCTTC.

Points on this clonotype: It may be a read error: a sequence one base away is much more abundant. The CDR3, as DNA: TGTGCCAGCAGCAAGGGACTAGTGGGAACAGATACGCAGTATTTT. Translating gives CASSKGLVGTDTQYF. The V gene is TRBV28, the J gene TRBJ2-3; 8 nucleotides align to TRBD2. Germline V gene lookup returns CDR1 MDHEN and CDR2 SYDVKM. V lost 6 bases, J lost 3 bases, and 8 bases stayed unmatched. The CDR3 sequence is 15 residues long.

This clonotype was seen a handful of times. This chain links TRBV27 with TRBJ2-7; TRBD1 matches 11 bases. Germline loops: CDR1 MNHEY, CDR2 SMNVEV (reference sequence). The CDR3 is 14 amino acids. With V trimmed by 9 bases and J by 6 bases, 10 bases remained unmatched. The DNA of the CDR3 is TGTGCCAGTTTTCCGGGACAGGGGGTCGGCGAGCAGTACTTC. Encoded protein: CASFPGQGVGEQYF.

This clonotype was counted many times. J is TRBJ2-3 and V is TRBV7-9, with a possible D match to TRBD1 (5 bases). The CDR3 covers 16 residues. Looked up from germline, CDR1 is SEHNR and CDR2 is FQNEAQ (reference sequence). The germline V and J ends were trimmed by 2 bases and 0 bases, with 12 bases remaining between them. The CDR3 sequence: CASSLRGGPSTDTQYF. Here the CDR3 DNA reads TGTGCCAGCAGCTTAAGGGGCGGCCCTAGCACAGATACGCAGTATTTT.

The genes are TRBV6-6 and TRBJ2-4; 7 bases are a match to TRBD2. The CDR3 loop spans 16 amino acids. V was pared by 4 bases and J by 4 bases, with 10 bases of the junction left unmatched. In germline, CDR1 is MNHNY, CDR2 SVGAGI (reference sequence). The CDR3 sequence: CASSFAVGEGKNIQYF. The DNA for the CDR3 is TGTGCCAGCAGTTTCGCCGTCGGGGAGGGGAAAAACATTCAGTACTTC.

The gene calls are TRBV28 and TRBJ1-1, with D perhaps TRBD1 (6 bases). The germline gives CDR1 MDHEN, CDR2 SYDVKM. The CDR3 consists of 17 residues. V gave up 8 bases and J gave up 5 bases, with 27 bases separating them. The CDR3 region is CASQPLLAGARGTEAFF. In nucleotides, the CDR3 is TGTGCCAGCCAACCCCTACTCGCGGGGGCGCGTGGAACTGAAGCTTTCTTT.

This clonotype was seen more than once but under ten times. V usage is TRBV13 and J usage is TRBJ2-5; 7 nucleotides agree with TRBD1. From germline, CDR1 is PRHDT and CDR2 FYEKMQ (reference sequence). CDR3 length: 14 amino acids. The V gene end was trimmed by 5 bases and the J gene end by 6 bases; junction bases not matched to a gene: 9. The CDR3 reads CASSLGQVGKTQYF. As DNA, the CDR3 is TGTGCCAGCAGCCTCGGACAGGTCGGAAAGACCCAGTACTTC.

The chain employs TRBV20-1 and TRBJ2-2; D is ambiguous. There are 14 residues in the CDR3. Germline V gene lookup returns CDR1 DFQATT and CDR2 SNEGSKA (reference sequence). V lost 0 bases to trimming and J lost 1 base, with 6 bases between them. CDR3 coding DNA: TGCAGTGCTAGAGAGGGCCTGAACACCGGGGAGCTGTTTTTT. It translates to CSAREGLNTGELFF.

This clonotype was recorded a few times. At one boundary the junction diverges from the germline segment, which might be a read error. V usage is TRBV7-6 and J usage is TRBJ2-3; D gene unclear. The CDR3 consists of 15 residues. Germline V CDR1 and CDR2: SGHVS, FNYEAQ. CDR3: CASSLGYNSEDTQYF. CDR3 in DNA: TGTGCTAGCAGCTTAGGTTATAACAGCGAGGATACGCAGTATTTT.